This T cell receptor beta chain was identified in a study of blood T cell repertoires in COVID-19. The overall study: Donors in the United States, Italy and Spain gave samples during acute or convalescent COVID-19. Nucleic acid was either cDNA or gDNA, and it came from T cells, B-cell-depleted T cells, or PBMCs.

In the study's own analysis: Researchers report that nucleated cell counts were estimated from reference gene primer amplification. TCRdb's copy holds only in-frame clones and misses some; the assay was immunoSEQ multiplex PCR. Clonal size and the V and J genes are those of that table, whereas D and trimming came from the DNA. The sample lists around 42,000 clones, about 88% seen once, with about 13% in the top ten. V was clipped by 4 bases and J by 5 bases, with 8 bases between them. Germline-derived CDR1 and CDR2 are SGHTA and FQGNSA. This CDR3 is built from 12 residues. This clonotype originated in a woman in her seventies in a cohort sampled during active COVID-19. The specimen was peripheral blood. The rearrangement links TRBV7-2 to TRBJ2-5; D is unresolved. The CDR3 nucleotides read TGTGCCAGCAGCTCCGTCGAGGAGACCCAGTACTTC. Protein sequence: CASSSVEETQYF.